This TCR beta chain was captured by sequencing in a study of T cells expressing NK-cell markers (TCRdb year 2020). With respect to the entire study: In sorted CD3+CD56+NKG2C+, CD3+CD56+NKG2C- and CD3+CD56-NKG2C+ T-cell subsets from several donors, TCR beta-chain repertoires were profiled. Of the eight sequenced donors, seven were found to be HCMV-seropositive and one was found to be HCMV-seronegative. The eight sequenced donors were randomly selected healthy volunteers, three men and five women. The libraries were sequenced on Illumina HiSeq 2000/2500, MiSeq or NextSeq, producing 2 x 150 bp reads.

Broader findings and caveats from the paper: In six donors, the dominant CD3+CD56+NKG2C+ clonotypes were found to rank among the top 10 CD8+ clonotypes and to make up roughly 1.0-7.5% of CD8+ T cells. Whether the expanded NKG2C-expressing T cell clones were specific for HCMV antigens remained unclear. Those dominant clonotypes were again the most abundant among CD3+CD56-NKG2C+ cells in several donors, at roughly 25-60.1%.

The sequencing machine was an Illumina HiSeq 2000. 5'RACE template switching, by which a universal primer site and unique molecular identifiers were added, was used to make TCR beta cDNA libraries. cDNA synthesis was primed from the TCR beta constant segment and was followed by two successive PCR amplification steps. In the paper's pipeline: MIGEC was used to demultiplex reads and group the reads by UMI, and MiTCR was used to assemble and quantify clonotypes. Only TCR cDNA sequences supported by at least two reads were kept to exclude erroneous sequences. The tcR package was used for downstream repertoire analysis, with clonotypes matched between fractions based on CDR3 nucleotide sequence plus V segment. Antigen specificity was annotated against VDJdb with VDJmatch, allowing one amino acid substitution in CDR3. TCRdb reprocessed the reads, so every CDR3 protein sequence counts as one entry and DNA is not shown. These V and J calls are TCRdb output, not the study's own analysis. This sample's listing comprises 450,000 to 600,000 distinct CDR3 sequences. The ten largest clones take up roughly 3.6% of the sample.

To determine HCMV serostatus, a commercial ELISA kit was used to detect HCMV-specific IgG in serum. Peripheral blood mononuclear cells were isolated from blood by Ficoll density gradient centrifugation. Of note for this clonotype: Its antigen is currently not known.

As encoded in the germline V gene, CDR1 is SGDLS while CDR2 is YYNGEE. Measured from the cysteine to the phenylalanine, the CDR3 is 17 residues long. DNA is not on record. The sequenced sample consisted of blood T cells: a sorted CD56 or NKG2C T cell subset, CD4+ or CD8+ T cells, or bulk PBMC T cells (not recorded which). The V gene is TRBV9 and the J gene is TRBJ2-2; the D call from TCRdb, TRBD2, cannot be confirmed without DNA. This sequence was found in a man younger than 35 in good health. Donor details come from another sample of the same person, matched by shared clones. The CDR3 protein is CASSALQRESRTGELFF.